One sample yielded the 3 T cell receptor beta chains listed below, sequenced in a study of graft-versus-host responses after intestinal transplantation. Sequenced by immunoSEQ multiplex PCR; TCRdb stores in-frame clones only, minus some. Of over 100,000 clones detected, 85% to 95% appear once; the ten largest clones hold around 3%. The antigens for these receptors are not known. The specimen was unstimulated CD8+ T cells sorted from spleen or lymph node cells, collected before intestinal transplant. The receptor set was obtained from a human donor who received an intestinal transplant.

The gene calls are TRBV27 and TRBJ2-3, with D unresolved. In germline, CDR1 is MNHEY, CDR2 SMNVEV (reference sequence). Trimming cost V 8 bases and J 0 bases, with 12 bases left between them. The CDR3 totals 14 residues. The CDR3, as DNA: TGTGCCAGCTCACTTGCCCTTAGCACAGATACGCAGTATTTT. It yields the protein CASSLALSTDTQYF.

V is TRBV28 and J is TRBJ2-6, with 12 bases lining up with TRBD2. The CDR3 is 18 amino acids. The J segment lost 1 base and the V segment lost 5 bases, leaving 6 bases of the junction unmatched. CDR1 is MDHEN and CDR2 is SYDVKM in the germline V gene. CDR3 protein: CASSPTTSGGSGANVLTF. Written as DNA, the CDR3 is TGTGCCAGCAGTCCAACGACTAGCGGGGGTTCTGGGGCCAACGTCCTGACTTTC.

V and J are TRBV27 and TRBJ1-5; D is perhaps TRBD1 (6 bases). The CDR3 extends over 13 amino acids. The V end lost 5 bases, the J end lost 1 base, and 6 bases lay between the germline ends. From germline, CDR1 is MNHEY and CDR2 SMNVEV (reference sequence). The CDR3 region is CASSGQSNQPQHF. The CDR3 DNA reads TGTGCCAGCAGTGGACAGAGCAATCAGCCCCAGCATTTT.